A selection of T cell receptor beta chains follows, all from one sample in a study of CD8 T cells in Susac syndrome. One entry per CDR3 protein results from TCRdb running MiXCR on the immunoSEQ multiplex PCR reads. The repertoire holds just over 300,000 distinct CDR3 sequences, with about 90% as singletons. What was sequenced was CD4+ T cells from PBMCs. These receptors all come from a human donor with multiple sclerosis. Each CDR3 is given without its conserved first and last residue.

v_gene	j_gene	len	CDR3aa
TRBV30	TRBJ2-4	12	AWNVRGAKNIQY
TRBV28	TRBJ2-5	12	ASSLVRRGETQY
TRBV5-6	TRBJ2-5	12	ASTGYGKGETQY
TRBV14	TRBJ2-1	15	ASSPTPGQPPYNEQF
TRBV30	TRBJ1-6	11	AWRASPTAPLH
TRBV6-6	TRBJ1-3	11	ASSYPDGNTIY
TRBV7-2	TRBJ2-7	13	ASSPVVAGGSEQY
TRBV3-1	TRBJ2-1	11	ASSHPPIDEQF
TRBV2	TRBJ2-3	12	ASTRRGVTDTQY
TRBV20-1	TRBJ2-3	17	SASRLGSQEIFSTDTQY
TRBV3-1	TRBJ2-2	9	ASSHTGELF
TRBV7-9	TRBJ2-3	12	ASSLGQDADTQY
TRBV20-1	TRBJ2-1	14	SATGTIRSSYNEQF
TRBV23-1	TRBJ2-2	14	ASSQRLLPSTGELF
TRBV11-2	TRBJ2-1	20	ASSLVGGGRLGQGSRGYEQF
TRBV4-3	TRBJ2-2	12	ASTGRLMSGELF
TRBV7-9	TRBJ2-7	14	ASSLGRYREPYEQY
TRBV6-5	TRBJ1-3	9	ASRFGNTIY
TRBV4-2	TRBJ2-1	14	ASSQADYGDYNEQF
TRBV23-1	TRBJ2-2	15	ASSHRDRPSNTGELF
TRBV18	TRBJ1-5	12	ASSPQYGNQPQH
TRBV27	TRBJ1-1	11	ASSSRRGTEAF
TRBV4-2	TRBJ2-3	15	ASSQEQRSLPSDTQY
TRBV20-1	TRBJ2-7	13	SARDAATQSYEQY
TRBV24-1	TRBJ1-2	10	ATSFNGYGYT
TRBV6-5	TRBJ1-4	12	ATRGTDGQGGLF
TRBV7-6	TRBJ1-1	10	ASSSRTGEAF
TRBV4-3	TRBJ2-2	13	ASSQEASVTGELF
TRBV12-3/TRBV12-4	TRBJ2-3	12	ATSGGLSTDTQY
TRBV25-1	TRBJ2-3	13	ASSEYGGAGDTQY
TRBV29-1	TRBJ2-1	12	SVLAGVIYNEQF
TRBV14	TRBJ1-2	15	ASSQARGHLREDGYT
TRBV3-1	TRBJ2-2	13	ASSRRGSGDGELF
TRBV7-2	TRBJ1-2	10	ASSFSNYGYT
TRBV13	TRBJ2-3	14	ASSSWTGEGTDTQY
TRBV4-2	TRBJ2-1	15	ASSPLNERLSYNEQF